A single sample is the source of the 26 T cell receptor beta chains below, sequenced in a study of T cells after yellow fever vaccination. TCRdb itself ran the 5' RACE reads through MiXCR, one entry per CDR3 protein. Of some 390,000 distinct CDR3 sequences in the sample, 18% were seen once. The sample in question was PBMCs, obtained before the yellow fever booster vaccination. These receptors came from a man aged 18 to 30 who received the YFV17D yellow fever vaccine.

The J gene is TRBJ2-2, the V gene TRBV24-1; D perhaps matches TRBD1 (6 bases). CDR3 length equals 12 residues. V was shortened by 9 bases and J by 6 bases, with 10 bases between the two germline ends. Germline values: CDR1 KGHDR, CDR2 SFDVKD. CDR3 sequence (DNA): TGTGCCACCGATACAGGGCCCGGGGAGCTGTTTTTT. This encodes CATDTGPGELFF.

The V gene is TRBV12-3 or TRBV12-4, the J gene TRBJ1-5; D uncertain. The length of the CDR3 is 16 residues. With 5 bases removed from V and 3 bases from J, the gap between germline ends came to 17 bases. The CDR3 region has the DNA TGTGCCAGCAGTCCCGCCCCTTCGGATCCCAATCAGCCCCAGCATTTT. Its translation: CASSPAPSDPNQPQHF.

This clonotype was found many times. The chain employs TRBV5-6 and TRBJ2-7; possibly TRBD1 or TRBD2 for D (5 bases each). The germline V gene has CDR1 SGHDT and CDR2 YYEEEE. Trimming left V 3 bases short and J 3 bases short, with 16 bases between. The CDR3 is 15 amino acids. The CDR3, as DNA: TGTGCCAGCAGCTCCGGACCGGGACCCCGCTACGAGCAGTACGTC. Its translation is CASSSGPGPRYEQYV.

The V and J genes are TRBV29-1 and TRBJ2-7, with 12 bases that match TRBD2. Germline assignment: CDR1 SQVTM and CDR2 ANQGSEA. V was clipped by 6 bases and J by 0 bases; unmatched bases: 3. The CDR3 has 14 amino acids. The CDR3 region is CSVLTSGSSYEQYF. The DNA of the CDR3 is TGCAGCGTGCTGACTAGCGGGAGCTCCTACGAGCAGTACTTC.

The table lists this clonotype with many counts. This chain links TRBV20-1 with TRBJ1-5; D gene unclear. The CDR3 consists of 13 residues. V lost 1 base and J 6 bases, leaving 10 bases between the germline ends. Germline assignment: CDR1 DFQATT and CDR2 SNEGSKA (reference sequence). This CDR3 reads CSARGTVVQPQHF. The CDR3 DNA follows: TGCAGTGCTAGAGGTACGGTGGTTCAGCCCCAGCATTTT.

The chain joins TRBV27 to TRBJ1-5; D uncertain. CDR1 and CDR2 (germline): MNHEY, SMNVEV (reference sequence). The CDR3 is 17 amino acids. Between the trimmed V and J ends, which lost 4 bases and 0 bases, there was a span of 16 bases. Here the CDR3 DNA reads TGTGCCAGCAGTTCACGGACGGAGATCAATAGCAATCAGCCCCAGCATTTT. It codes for CASSSRTEINSNQPQHF.

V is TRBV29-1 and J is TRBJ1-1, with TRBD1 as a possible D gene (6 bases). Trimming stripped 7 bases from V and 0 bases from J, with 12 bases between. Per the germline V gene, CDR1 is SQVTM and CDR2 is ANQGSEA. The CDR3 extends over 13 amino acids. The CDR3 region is CSGLRDMNTEAFF. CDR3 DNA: TGCAGCGGATTAAGGGACATGAACACTGAAGCTTTCTTT.

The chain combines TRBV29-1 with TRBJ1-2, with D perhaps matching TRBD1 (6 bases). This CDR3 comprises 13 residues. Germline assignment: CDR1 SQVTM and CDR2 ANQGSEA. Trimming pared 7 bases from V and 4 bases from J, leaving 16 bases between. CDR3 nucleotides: TGCAGCGCTAGGATTAACAGGGTCTATGGCTACACCTTC. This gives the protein CSARINRVYGYTF.

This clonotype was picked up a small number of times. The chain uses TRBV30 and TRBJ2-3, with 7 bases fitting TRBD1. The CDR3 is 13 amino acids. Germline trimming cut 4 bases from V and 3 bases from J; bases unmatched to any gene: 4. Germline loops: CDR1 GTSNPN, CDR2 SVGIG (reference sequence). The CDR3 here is CAWNKQGTDTQYF. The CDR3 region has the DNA TGTGCCTGGAACAAACAGGGGACAGATACGCAGTATTTT.

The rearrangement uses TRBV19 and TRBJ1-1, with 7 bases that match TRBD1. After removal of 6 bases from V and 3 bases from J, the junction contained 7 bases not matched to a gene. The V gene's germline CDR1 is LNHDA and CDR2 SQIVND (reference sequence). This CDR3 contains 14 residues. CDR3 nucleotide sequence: TGTGCCAGTAGGCAGTGGGGGACAGACACTGAAGCTTTCTTT. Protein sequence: CASRQWGTDTEAFF.

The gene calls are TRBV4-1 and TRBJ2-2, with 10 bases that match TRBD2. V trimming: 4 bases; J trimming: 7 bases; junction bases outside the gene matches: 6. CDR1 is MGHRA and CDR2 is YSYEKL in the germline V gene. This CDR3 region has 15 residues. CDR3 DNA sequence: TGCGCCAGCAGCCTAACTAGCGGGGTTGACGGGGAGCTGTTTTTT. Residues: CASSLTSGVDGELFF.

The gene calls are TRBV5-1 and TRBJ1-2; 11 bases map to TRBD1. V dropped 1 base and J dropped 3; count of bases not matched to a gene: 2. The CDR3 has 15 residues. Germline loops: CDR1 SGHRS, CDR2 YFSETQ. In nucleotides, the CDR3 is TGCGCCAGCAGCTTGAGGACAGGGGGCGACTATGGCTACACCTTC. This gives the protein CASSLRTGGDYGYTF.

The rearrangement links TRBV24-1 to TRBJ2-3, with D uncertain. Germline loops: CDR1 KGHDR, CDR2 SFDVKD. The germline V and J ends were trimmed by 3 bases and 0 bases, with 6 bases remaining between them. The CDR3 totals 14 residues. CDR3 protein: CATSDQLSTDTQYF. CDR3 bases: TGTGCCACCAGTGATCAGCTCAGCACAGATACGCAGTATTTT.

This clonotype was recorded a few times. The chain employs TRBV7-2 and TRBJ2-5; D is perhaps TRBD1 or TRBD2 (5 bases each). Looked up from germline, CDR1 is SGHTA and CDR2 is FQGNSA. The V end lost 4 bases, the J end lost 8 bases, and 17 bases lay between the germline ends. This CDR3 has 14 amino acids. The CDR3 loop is CASSSGTWQGTQYF. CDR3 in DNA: TGTGCCAGCAGCTCAGGGACCTGGCAGGGCACCCAGTACTTC.

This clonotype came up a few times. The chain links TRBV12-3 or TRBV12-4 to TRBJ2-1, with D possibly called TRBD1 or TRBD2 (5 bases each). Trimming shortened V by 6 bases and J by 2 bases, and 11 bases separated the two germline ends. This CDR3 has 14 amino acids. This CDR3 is CASSEGHTYNEQFF. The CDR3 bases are TGTGCCAGCAGCGAGGGGCATACCTACAATGAGCAGTTCTTC.

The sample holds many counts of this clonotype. In nucleotides, the CDR3 is TGCAGTGCCGAGCGGGGAGCTACAGATACGCAGTATTTT. Amino acids: CSAERGATDTQYF. The chain has TRBV20-1 and TRBJ2-3, with TRBD2 matching 7 bases. CDR1 and CDR2 (germline): DFQATT, SNEGSKA (reference sequence). The CDR3 contains 13 residues. Germline trimming cut 6 bases from V and 3 bases from J; bases unmatched to any gene: 6.

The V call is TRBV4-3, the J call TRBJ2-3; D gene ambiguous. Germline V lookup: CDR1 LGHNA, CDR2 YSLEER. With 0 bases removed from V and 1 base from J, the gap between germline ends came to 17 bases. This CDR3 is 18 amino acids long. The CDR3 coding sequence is TGCGCCAGCAGCCAAGATCCTCCCCACATACGTGGCACAGATACGCAGTATTTT. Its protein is CASSQDPPHIRGTDTQYF.

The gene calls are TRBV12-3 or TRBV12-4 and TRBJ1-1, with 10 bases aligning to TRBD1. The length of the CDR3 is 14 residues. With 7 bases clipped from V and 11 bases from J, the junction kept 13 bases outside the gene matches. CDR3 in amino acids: CASTAGTGAVDAFF. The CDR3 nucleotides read TGTGCCAGCACCGCCGGGACAGGGGCGGTCGACGCTTTCTTT.

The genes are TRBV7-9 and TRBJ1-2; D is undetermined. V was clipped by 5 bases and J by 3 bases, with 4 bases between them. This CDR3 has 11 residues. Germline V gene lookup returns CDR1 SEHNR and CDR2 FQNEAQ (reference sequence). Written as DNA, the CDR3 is TGTGCCAGCAGCATAGACTATGGCTACACCTTC. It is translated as CASSIDYGYTF.

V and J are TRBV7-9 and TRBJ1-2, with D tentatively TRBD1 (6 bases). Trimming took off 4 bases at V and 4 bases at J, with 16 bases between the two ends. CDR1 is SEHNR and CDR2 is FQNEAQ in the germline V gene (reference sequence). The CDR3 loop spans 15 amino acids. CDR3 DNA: TGTGCCAGCAGCTGGGGACATCCGAGCCTCTATGGCTACACCTTC. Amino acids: CASSWGHPSLYGYTF.

CDR3 sequence reads: CSVPSSGRDTEAFF. The DNA for the CDR3 is TGCAGCGTCCCTTCTAGCGGCAGGGACACTGAAGCTTTCTTT. The chain has TRBV29-1 and TRBJ1-1, with a weak D call TRBD1 (5 bases). This CDR3 comprises 14 residues. Germline CDR1 is SQVTM and CDR2 is ANQGSEA. The V gene lost 6 bases and the J gene lost 3 bases, with 17 bases spanning the gap.

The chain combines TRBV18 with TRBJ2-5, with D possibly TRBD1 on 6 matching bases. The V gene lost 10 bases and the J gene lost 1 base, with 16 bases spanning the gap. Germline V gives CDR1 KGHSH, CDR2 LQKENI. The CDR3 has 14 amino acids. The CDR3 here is CATSPGQIQETQYF. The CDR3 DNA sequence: TGTGCCACCTCGCCAGGACAGATCCAAGAGACCCAGTACTTC.

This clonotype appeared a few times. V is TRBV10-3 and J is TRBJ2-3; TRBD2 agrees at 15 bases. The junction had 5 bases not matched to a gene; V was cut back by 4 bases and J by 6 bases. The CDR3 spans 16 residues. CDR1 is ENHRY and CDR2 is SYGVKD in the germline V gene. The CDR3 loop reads CAISGTSGGAEDTQYF. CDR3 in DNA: TGTGCCATCAGTGGGACTAGCGGGGGGGCAGAGGATACGCAGTATTTT.

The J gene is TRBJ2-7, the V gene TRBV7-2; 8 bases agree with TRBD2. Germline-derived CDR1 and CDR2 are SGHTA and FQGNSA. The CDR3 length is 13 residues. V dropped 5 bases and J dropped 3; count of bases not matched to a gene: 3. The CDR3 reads CASSVSGGYEQYV. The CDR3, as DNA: TGTGCCAGCAGCGTGAGCGGGGGCTACGAGCAGTACGTC.

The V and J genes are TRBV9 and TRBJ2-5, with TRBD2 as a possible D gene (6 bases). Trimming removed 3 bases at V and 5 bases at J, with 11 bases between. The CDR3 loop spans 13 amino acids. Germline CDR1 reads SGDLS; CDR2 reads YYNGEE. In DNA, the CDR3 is TGTGCCAGCAGCGCGCGGGACCGCGAGACCCAGTACTTC. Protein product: CASSARDRETQYF.

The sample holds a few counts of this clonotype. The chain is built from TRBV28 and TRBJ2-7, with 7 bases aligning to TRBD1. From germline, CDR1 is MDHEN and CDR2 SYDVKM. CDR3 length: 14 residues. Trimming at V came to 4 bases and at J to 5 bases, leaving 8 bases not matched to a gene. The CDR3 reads CASSSGQTRDEQYV. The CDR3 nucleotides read TGTGCCAGCAGTTCGGGACAGACGCGGGACGAGCAGTACGTC.